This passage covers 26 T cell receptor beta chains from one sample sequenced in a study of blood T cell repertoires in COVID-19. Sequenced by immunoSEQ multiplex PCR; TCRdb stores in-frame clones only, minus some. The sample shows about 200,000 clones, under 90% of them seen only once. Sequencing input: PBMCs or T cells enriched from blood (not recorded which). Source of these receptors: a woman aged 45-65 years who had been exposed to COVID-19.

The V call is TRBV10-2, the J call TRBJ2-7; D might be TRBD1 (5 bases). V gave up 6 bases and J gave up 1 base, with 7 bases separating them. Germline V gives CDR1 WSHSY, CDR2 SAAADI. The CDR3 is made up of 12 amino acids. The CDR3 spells CASRTGSYEQYF. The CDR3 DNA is TGCGCCAGCAGAACAGGATCCTACGAGCAGTACTTC.

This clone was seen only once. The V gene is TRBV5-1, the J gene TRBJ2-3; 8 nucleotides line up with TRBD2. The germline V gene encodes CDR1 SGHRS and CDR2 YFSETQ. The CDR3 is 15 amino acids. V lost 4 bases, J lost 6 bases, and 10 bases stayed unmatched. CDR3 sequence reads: CASSVRAGGRDTQYF. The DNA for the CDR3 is TGCGCCAGCAGCGTGAGGGCGGGGGGTCGTGATACGCAGTATTTT.

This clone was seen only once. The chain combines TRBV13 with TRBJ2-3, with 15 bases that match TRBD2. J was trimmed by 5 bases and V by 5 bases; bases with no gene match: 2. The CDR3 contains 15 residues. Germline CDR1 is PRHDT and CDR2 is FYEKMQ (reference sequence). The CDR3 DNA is TGTGCCAGCAGCCCGGGACTAGCGGGGGGAGATACGCAGTATTTT. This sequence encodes CASSPGLAGGDTQYF.

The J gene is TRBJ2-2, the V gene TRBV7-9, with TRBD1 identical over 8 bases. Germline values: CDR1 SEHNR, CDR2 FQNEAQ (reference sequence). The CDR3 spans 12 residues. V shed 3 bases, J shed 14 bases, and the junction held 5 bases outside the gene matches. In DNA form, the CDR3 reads TGTGCCAGCAGCTTGGGGACAGGTGTACTGTTTTTT. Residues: CASSLGTGVLFF.

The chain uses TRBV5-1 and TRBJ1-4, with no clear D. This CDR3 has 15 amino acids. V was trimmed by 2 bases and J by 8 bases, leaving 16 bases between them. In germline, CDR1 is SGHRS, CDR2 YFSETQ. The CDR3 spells CASSFLGEGEEKLFF. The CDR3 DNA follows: TGCGCCAGCAGCTTCCTGGGAGAGGGTGAAGAAAAACTGTTTTTT.

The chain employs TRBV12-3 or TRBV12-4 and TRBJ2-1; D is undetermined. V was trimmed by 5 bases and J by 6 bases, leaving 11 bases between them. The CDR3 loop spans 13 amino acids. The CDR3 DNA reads TGTGCCAGCAGTACCCGAGCAGGCAATGAGCAGTTCTTC. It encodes CASSTRAGNEQFF.

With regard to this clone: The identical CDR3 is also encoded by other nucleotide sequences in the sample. As DNA, the CDR3 is TGTGCCAGCAGCGCCGGGGTTAACTATGGCTACACCTTC. Encoded protein: CASSAGVNYGYTF. The chain joins TRBV9 to TRBJ1-2; no definite D call. In germline, CDR1 is SGDLS, CDR2 YYNGEE. CDR3 length: 13 amino acids. Trimming pared 3 bases from V and 1 base from J, leaving 7 bases between.

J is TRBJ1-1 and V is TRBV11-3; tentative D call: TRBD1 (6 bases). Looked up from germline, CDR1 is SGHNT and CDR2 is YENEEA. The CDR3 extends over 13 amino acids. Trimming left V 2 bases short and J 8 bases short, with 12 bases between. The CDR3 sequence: CASSLIPGQEAFF. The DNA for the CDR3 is TGTGCCAGCAGCTTAATACCGGGACAAGAAGCTTTCTTT.

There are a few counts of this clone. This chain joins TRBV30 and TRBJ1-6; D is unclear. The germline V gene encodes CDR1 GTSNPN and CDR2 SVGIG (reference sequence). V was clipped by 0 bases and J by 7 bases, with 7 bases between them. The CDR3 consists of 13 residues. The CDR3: CAWSVHGNSPLHF. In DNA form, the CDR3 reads TGTGCCTGGAGTGTACACGGGAATTCACCCCTCCACTTT. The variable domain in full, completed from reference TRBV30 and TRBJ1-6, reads SQTIHQWPATLVQPVGSPLSLECTVEGTSNPNLYWYRQAAGRGLQLLFYSVGIGQISSEVPQNLSASRPQDRQFILSSKKLLLSDSGFYLCAWSVHGNSPLHFGNGTRLTVT.

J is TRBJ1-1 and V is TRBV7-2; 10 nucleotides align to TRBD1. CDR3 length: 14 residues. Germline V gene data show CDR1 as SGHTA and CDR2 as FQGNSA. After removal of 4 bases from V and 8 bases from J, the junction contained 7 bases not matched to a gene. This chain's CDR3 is CASSSGQGVKEAFF. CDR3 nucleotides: TGTGCCAGCAGCTCAGGACAGGGGGTAAAGGAAGCTTTCTTT.

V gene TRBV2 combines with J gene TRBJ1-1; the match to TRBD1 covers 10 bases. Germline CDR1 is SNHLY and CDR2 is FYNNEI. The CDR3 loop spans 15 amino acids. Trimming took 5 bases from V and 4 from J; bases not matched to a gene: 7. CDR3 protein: CASSKEGQGRTEAFF. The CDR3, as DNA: TGTGCCAGCAGTAAGGAGGGACAGGGGCGCACTGAAGCTTTCTTT.

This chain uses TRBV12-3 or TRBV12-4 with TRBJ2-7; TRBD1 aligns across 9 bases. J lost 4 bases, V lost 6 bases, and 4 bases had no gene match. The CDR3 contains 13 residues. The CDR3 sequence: CASRHGTGYEQYF. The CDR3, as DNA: TGTGCCAGCAGGCACGGGACAGGGTACGAGCAGTACTTC.

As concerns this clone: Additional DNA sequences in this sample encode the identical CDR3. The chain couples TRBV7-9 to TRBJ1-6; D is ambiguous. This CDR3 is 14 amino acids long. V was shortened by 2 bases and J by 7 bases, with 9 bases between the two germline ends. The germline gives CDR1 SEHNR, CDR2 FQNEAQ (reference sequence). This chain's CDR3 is CASSLSGANSPLHF. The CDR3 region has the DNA TGTGCCAGCAGCTTATCGGGAGCCAATTCACCCCTCCACTTT.

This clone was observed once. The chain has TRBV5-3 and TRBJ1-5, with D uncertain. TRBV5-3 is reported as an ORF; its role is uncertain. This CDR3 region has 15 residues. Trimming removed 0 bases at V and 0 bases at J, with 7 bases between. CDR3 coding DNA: TGTGCCAGAAGCTTGGTGAGGGCTAGCAATCAGCCCCAGCATTTT. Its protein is CARSLVRASNQPQHF.

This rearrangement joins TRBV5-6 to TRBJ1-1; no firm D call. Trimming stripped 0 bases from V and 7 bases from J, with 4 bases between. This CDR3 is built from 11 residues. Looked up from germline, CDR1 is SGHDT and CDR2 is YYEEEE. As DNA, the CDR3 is TGTGCCAGCAGCTTGGACAGTGAAGCTTTCTTT. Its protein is CASSLDSEAFF.

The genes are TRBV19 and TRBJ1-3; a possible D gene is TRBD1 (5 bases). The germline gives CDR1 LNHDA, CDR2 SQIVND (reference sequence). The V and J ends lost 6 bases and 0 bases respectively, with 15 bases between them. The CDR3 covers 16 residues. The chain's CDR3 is CASRHRRGSSGNTIYF. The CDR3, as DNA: TGTGCCAGTAGACACCGACGGGGGAGCTCTGGAAACACCATATATTTT.

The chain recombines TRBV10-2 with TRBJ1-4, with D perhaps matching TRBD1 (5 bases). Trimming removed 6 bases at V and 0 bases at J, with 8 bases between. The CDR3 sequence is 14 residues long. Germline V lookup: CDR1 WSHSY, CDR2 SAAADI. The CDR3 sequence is CASRTDPTNEKLFF. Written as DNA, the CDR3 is TGCGCCAGCAGGACAGATCCAACTAATGAAAAACTGTTTTTT.

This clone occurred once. The CDR3 sequence is CASSTTGLTEQYF. CDR3 DNA: TGCGCCAGCAGCACGACAGGCCTCACCGAGCAGTACTTC. The chain recombines TRBV5-1 with TRBJ2-7; D may be TRBD1 (6 bases). Trimming took 4 bases from V and 6 from J, leaving 14 bases between them. CDR3 size: 13 residues. Germline loops: CDR1 SGHRS, CDR2 YFSETQ.

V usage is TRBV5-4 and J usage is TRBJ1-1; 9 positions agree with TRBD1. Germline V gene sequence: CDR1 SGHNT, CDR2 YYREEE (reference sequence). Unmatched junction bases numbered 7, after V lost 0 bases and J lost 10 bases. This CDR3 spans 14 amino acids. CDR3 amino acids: CASSLALDRGGAFF. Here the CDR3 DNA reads TGTGCCAGCAGCTTGGCCCTGGACAGGGGTGGAGCTTTCTTT.

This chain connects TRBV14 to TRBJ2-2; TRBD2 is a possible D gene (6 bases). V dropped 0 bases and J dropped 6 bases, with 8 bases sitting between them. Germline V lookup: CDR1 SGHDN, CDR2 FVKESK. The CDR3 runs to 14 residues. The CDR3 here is CASSQDRGAGELFF. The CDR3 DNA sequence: TGTGCCAGCAGCCAAGATCGCGGGGCCGGGGAGCTGTTTTTT.

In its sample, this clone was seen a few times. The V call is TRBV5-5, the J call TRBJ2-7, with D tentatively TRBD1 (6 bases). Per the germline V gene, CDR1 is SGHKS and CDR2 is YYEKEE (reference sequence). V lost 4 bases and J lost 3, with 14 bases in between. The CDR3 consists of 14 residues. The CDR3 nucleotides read TGTGCCAGCAGCCCGGGTGGGGGCCACTACGAGCAGTACTTC. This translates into CASSPGGGHYEQYF. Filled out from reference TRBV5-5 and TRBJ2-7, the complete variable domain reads DAGVTQSPTHLIKTRGQQVTLRCSPISGHKSVSWYQQVLGQGPQFIFQYYEKEERGRGNFPDRFSARQFPNYSSELNVNALLLGDSALYLCASSPGGGHYEQYFGPGTRLTVT.

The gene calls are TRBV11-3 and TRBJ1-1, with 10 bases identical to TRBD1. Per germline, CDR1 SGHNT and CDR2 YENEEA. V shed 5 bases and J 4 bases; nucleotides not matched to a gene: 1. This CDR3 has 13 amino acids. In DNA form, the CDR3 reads TGTGCCAGCAGCCGGACAGGGGGCACTGAAGCTTTCTTT. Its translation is CASSRTGGTEAFF.

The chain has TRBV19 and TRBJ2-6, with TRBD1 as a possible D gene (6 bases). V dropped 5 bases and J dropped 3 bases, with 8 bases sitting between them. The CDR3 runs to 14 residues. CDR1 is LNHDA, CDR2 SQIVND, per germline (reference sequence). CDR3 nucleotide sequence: TGTGCCAGTAGTGGGGGCTTTGGGGCCAACGTCCTGACTTTC. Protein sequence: CASSGGFGANVLTF.

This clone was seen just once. The CDR3 nucleotides read TGTGCCTGGAGTGACCCTCTAGGTAATGAGCAGTTCTTC. It codes for CAWSDPLGNEQFF. This chain connects TRBV30 to TRBJ2-1; D unresolved. The V gene lost 1 base and the J gene lost 7 bases, with 11 bases spanning the gap. CDR1 and CDR2 (germline): GTSNPN, SVGIG (reference sequence). This CDR3 has 13 amino acids.

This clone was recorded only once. The CDR3 DNA is TGTGCCACCAGCGCCCAGAACGGAGCGGGAGACACAGATACGCAGTATTTT. Translating it yields CATSAQNGAGDTDTQYF. The chain joins TRBV15 to TRBJ2-3; 8 bases fit TRBD2. J was trimmed by 2 bases and V by 5 bases; bases with no gene match: 12. The CDR3 is 17 residues long. Germline CDR1 is LNHNV and CDR2 is YYDKDF (reference sequence).

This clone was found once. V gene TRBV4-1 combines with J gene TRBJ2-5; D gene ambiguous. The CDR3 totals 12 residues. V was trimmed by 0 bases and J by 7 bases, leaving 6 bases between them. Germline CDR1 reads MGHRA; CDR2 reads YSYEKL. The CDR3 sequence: CASSQDSGTQYF. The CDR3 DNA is TGCGCCAGCAGCCAAGATAGTGGGACCCAGTACTTC.